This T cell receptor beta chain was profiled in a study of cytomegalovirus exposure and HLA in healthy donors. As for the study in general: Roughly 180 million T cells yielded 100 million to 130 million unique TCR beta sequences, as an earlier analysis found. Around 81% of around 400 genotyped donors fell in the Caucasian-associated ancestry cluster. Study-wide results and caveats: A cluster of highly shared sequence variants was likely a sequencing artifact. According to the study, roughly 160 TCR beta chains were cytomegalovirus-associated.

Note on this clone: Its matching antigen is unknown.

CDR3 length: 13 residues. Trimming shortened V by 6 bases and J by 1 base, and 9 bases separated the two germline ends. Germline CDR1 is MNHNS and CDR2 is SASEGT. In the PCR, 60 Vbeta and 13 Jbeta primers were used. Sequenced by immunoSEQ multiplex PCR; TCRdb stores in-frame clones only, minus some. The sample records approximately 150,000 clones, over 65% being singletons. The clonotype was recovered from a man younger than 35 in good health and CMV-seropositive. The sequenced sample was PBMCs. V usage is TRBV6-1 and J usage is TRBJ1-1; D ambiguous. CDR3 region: CASRSEGNTEAFF. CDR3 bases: TGTGCCAGCAGATCTGAGGGGAACACTGAAGCTTTCTTT.